One sample yielded the 21 T cell receptor beta chains listed below, sequenced in a study of cytomegalovirus exposure and HLA in healthy donors. The PCR employed 60 Vbeta primers together with 13 Jbeta primers. Clones were sequenced by immunoSEQ multiplex PCR, and TCRdb holds only the in-frame ones, with some missing. Counted here are 150,000 or so clones, about 73% occurring once; the ten biggest clones make up approximately 2.3%. The sample was PBMCs. Source of these receptors: a woman aged 60 to 75 in good health and CMV-seropositive.

This clone was picked up one time. The gene calls are TRBV6-5 and TRBJ1-4; TRBD1 agrees at 11 bases. V shed 6 bases, J shed 10 bases, and the junction held 7 bases outside the gene matches. Germline V gene data show CDR1 as MNHEY and CDR2 as SVGAGI. The CDR3 runs 14 residues. The CDR3 nucleotides read TGTGCCAGCAGACCCGGACAGGGGGCAGGAAAACTGTTTTTT. The encoded protein is CASRPGQGAGKLFF.

V usage is TRBV19 and J usage is TRBJ1-4, with TRBD1 identical over 9 bases. Germline assignment: CDR1 LNHDA and CDR2 SQIVND (reference sequence). The ends lost 3 bases at V and 8 bases at J; junction bases unmatched: 7. The CDR3 loop spans 15 amino acids. CDR3 residues: CASSMDRGLGEKLFF. The CDR3 DNA follows: TGTGCCAGTAGTATGGACAGGGGTTTAGGAGAAAAACTGTTTTTT.

The chain carries TRBV30 and TRBJ2-2; D unresolved. The CDR3 totals 13 residues. V was trimmed by 0 bases and J by 7 bases, leaving 9 bases between them. Germline V gives CDR1 GTSNPN, CDR2 SVGIG (reference sequence). The CDR3 region is CAWSVMGSGELFF. For the CDR3, the DNA is TGTGCCTGGAGTGTAATGGGCAGCGGGGAGCTGTTTTTT.

This clone has a single count. This chain uses TRBV7-9 with TRBJ2-7; TRBD2 agrees at 8 bases. This CDR3 spans 15 amino acids. Per germline, CDR1 SEHNR and CDR2 FQNEAQ (reference sequence). V lost 5 bases, J lost 6 bases, and 12 bases stayed unmatched. In DNA form, the CDR3 reads TGTGCCAGCAGCCCGCGGGGGGACGAGCCCCTCGAGCAGTACTTC. Translating gives CASSPRGDEPLEQYF.

About this clone itself: The junction departs from the called germline gene at one end, perhaps through a read error. The V call is TRBV2, the J call TRBJ1-2, with D perhaps matching TRBD1 (5 bases). Germline CDR1 SNHLY, CDR2 FYNNEI. This CDR3 is built from 14 residues. The CDR3 spells CASSKDTGVYGYTF. The CDR3 DNA follows: TGTGCCAGCAGTAAGGACACAGGAGTCTATGGTTACACCTTC.

The V and J genes are TRBV20-1 and TRBJ2-5; D ambiguous. The germline CDR1 and CDR2 sequences are DFQATT and SNEGSKA (reference sequence). V was cut by 5 bases and J by 5 bases, with 9 bases left in between. There are 11 residues in the CDR3. The CDR3 sequence is CSAPRGETQYF. In DNA, the CDR3 is TGCAGTGCTCCTAGAGGCGAGACCCAGTACTTC.

The CDR3 bases are TGTGCCAGCAGCTTGGCCACCGCGGGGGCCTACAATGAGCAGTTCTTC. Residues: CASSLATAGAYNEQFF. V usage is TRBV5-6 and J usage is TRBJ2-1, with 7 nucleotides matching TRBD2. Germline CDR1 and CDR2: SGHDT and YYEEEE. The ends lost 0 bases at V and 2 bases at J; junction bases unmatched: 5. The CDR3 extends over 16 amino acids.

The chain employs TRBV10-3 and TRBJ2-7, with 9 bases matching TRBD1. The V gene end was trimmed by 6 bases and the J gene end by 5 bases; junction bases not matched to a gene: 5. The germline V gene encodes CDR1 ENHRY and CDR2 SYGVKD. The CDR3 is 13 amino acids. The CDR3 region has the DNA TGTGCCATCAGGGGACAGGGTATCGACGAGCAGTACTTC. The encoded protein is CAIRGQGIDEQYF.

The chain employs TRBV15 and TRBJ2-1; 16 positions match TRBD2. The junction had 8 bases not matched to a gene; V was cut back by 4 bases and J by 8 bases. Germline CDR1 reads LNHNV; CDR2 reads YYDKDF (reference sequence). The CDR3 contains 17 residues. The CDR3 region has the DNA TGTGCCACCAGCACGGGGACTAGCGGGAGGGCCGGAGATGAGCAGTTCTTC. Translation: CATSTGTSGRAGDEQFF.

The chain combines TRBV5-4 with TRBJ1-1, with unresolved D. Trimming left V 7 bases short and J 1 base short, with 17 bases between. CDR3 size: 15 residues. The germline CDR1 and CDR2 sequences are SGHNT and YYREEE (reference sequence). The CDR3 nucleotides read TGTGCCAGCGGCTCGTTAGAGGGAGGGAACACTGAAGCTTTCTTT. It encodes CASGSLEGGNTEAFF.

This clone was seen a handful of times. The chain recombines TRBV28 with TRBJ2-1; TRBD1 matches 8 bases. Germline-derived CDR1 and CDR2 are MDHEN and SYDVKM. CDR3 size: 12 residues. V was clipped by 2 bases and J by 14 bases; unmatched bases: 5. The CDR3 DNA reads as TGTGCCAGCAGTTTAGGACAGGGAAGCAAGTTCTTC. Residues: CASSLGQGSKFF.

The genes are TRBV5-1 and TRBJ2-4; TRBD1 aligns across 8 bases. CDR3 length: 14 amino acids. CDR1 is SGHRS, CDR2 YFSETQ, per germline. V lost 4 bases to trimming and J lost 8 bases; unmatched junction nucleotides: 8. The CDR3 nucleotides read TGCGCCAGCAGCCCCAGGACAGGGCTGGACATTCAGTACTTC. It yields the protein CASSPRTGLDIQYF.

The rearrangement links TRBV12-5 to TRBJ2-2, with 8 bases identical to TRBD1. This CDR3 has 15 residues. V lost 4 bases, J lost 1 base, and 2 bases stayed unmatched. Germline-derived CDR1 and CDR2 are LGHNT and FRNRAP. The CDR3 here is CASGSGQGNTGELFF. The DNA of the CDR3 is TGTGCTAGTGGTTCCGGACAGGGGAACACCGGGGAGCTGTTTTTT.

The chain uses TRBV19 and TRBJ2-5, with a possible D match to TRBD1 (6 bases). V was cut by 3 bases and J by 5 bases, with 16 bases left in between. Germline CDR1 LNHDA, CDR2 SQIVND (reference sequence). The length of the CDR3 is 15 residues. CDR3 residues: CASSIGQGIRETQYF. For the CDR3, the DNA is TGTGCCAGTAGTATCGGGCAGGGGATTCGGGAGACCCAGTACTTC.

The chain uses TRBV9 and TRBJ2-7; 9 nucleotides line up with TRBD2. Germline assignment: CDR1 SGDLS and CDR2 YYNGEE. The trim removed 3 bases at V and 7 bases at J, leaving 8 bases unmatched. The CDR3 length is 14 residues. CDR3 in DNA: TGTGCCAGCAGCGGGACGGGACTAGCAGGGGAGCAGTACTTC. It translates to CASSGTGLAGEQYF.

This chain joins TRBV7-9 and TRBJ2-7; unclear D gene. The V gene's germline CDR1 is SEHNR and CDR2 FQNEAQ (reference sequence). This CDR3 is built from 11 residues. Trimming left V 4 bases short and J 5 bases short, with 6 bases between. This CDR3 is CASSSLNEQYF. The CDR3, as DNA: TGTGCCAGCAGCTCCCTTAACGAGCAGTACTTC.

The chain couples TRBV28 to TRBJ2-2; 13 bases are a match to TRBD2. This CDR3 comprises 15 residues. Germline CDR1 is MDHEN and CDR2 is SYDVKM. With V trimmed by 4 bases and J by 7 bases, 3 bases remained unmatched. CDR3 coding DNA: TGTGCCAGCAGTTCCCGGACTAGCGGGAGCGGGGAGCTGTTTTTT. Its translation: CASSSRTSGSGELFF.

This chain links TRBV6-5 with TRBJ2-3; D is perhaps TRBD2 (6 bases). Trimming stripped 6 bases from V and 2 bases from J, with 12 bases between. The CDR3 spans 14 residues. The V gene's germline CDR1 is MNHEY and CDR2 SVGAGI. The CDR3 reads CASSLGGNTDTQYF. The CDR3 region has the DNA TGTGCCAGCAGCCTCGGAGGGAACACAGATACGCAGTATTTT.

The rearrangement uses TRBV27 and TRBJ2-2; 12 bases map to TRBD2. V trimming: 8 bases; J trimming: 3 bases; junction bases outside the gene matches: 7. Germline CDR1 and CDR2: MNHEY and SMNVEV (reference sequence). The CDR3 is 16 residues long. The CDR3 DNA reads as TGTGCCAGCCATCAACTAGCGGGAGGTGACACCGGGGAGCTGTTTTTT. As protein: CASHQLAGGDTGELFF.

This rearrangement joins TRBV27 to TRBJ2-3, with a possible D match to TRBD2 (6 bases). Trimming shortened V by 6 bases and J by 10 bases, and 26 bases separated the two germline ends. The CDR3 is made up of 16 amino acids. Germline V gene lookup returns CDR1 MNHEY and CDR2 SMNVEV (reference sequence). The CDR3 DNA is TGTGCCAGCAGCTTAAAGGGGCCTGCCAACACGGGGGCGCAGTATTTT. The encoded protein is CASSLKGPANTGAQYF.

The chain employs TRBV19 and TRBJ2-7, with TRBD1 identical over 9 bases. Germline V gene lookup returns CDR1 LNHDA and CDR2 SQIVND (reference sequence). This CDR3 is built from 15 residues. J gave up 2 bases and V 3 bases, and 5 bases lay outside the gene matches. CDR3 loop: CASSIPGQGPYEQYF. CDR3 bases: TGTGCCAGTAGTATCCCGGGACAGGGCCCCTACGAGCAGTACTTC.